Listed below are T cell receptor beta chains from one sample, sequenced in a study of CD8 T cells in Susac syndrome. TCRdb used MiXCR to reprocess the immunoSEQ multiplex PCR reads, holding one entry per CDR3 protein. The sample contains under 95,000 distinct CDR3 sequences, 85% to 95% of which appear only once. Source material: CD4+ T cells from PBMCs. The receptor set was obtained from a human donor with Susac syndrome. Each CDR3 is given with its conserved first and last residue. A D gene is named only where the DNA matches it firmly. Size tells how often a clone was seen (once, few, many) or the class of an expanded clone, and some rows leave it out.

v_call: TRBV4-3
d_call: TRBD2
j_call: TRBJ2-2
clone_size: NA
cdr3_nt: TGCGCCAGCAGCCAAAAGGGCGGGGGCACCGGGGAGCTGTTTTTT
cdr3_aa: CASSQKGGGTGELFF

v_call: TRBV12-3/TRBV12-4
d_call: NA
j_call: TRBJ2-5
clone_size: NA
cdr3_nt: TGTGCCATTCGTGAGGGGTCGTGGGAAGGGGAGACCCAGTACTTC
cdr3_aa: CAIREGSWEGETQYF

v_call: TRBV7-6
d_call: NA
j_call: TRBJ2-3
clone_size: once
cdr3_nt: TGTGCCAGCAGCTCATCACTGTCCACAGATACGCAGTATTTT
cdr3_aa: CASSSSLSTDTQYF

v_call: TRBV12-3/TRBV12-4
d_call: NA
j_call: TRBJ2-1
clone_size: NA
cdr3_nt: TGTGCCAGCAGGCGATACAATGAGCAGTTCTTC
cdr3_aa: CASRRYNEQFF

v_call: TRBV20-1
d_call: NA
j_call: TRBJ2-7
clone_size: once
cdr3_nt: TGCAGTGCGTTCCGGGACTCCTACGAGCAGTACTTC
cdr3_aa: CSAFRDSYEQYF

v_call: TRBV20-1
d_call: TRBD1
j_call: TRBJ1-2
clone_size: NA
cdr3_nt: TGCAGTGCTAGGAGGGGGGACAGGGTGCATGGCTACACCTTC
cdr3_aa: CSARRGDRVHGYTF

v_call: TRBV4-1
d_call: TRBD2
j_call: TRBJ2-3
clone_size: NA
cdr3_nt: TGCGCCAGCAGCAGCGGACTAGCGGGGGTTATAGATACGCAGTATTTT
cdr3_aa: CASSSGLAGVIDTQYF

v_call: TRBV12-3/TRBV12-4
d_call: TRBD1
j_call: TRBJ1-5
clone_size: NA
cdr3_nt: TGTGCCAGCAGTTCGGGACAGCGAAATCAGCCCCAGCATTTT
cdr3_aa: CASSSGQRNQPQHF

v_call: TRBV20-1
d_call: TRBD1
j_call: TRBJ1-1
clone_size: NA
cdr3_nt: TGCAGTGCTAGAGATCCCCAGGGGGCACGAGCTTTCTTT
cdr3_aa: CSARDPQGARAFF

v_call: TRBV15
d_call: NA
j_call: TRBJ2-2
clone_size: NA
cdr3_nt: TGTGCCACCAGCAGAGATCCGGCCTCGTGGGGGGAGCTGTTTTTT
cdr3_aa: CATSRDPASWGELFF

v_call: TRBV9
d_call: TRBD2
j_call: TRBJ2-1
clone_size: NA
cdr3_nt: TGTGCCAGCAGCCCCCATAGCGGGGGGCGCAATGAGCAGTTCTTC
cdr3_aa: CASSPHSGGRNEQFF

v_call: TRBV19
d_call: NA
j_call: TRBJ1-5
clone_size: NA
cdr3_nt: TGTGCCAGTAGTCGGTCGGTCAATGATCAGCCCCAGCATTTT
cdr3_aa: CASSRSVNDQPQHF

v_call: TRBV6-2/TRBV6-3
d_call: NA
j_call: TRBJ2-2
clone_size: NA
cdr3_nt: TGTGCCAGCAGTACTTACACCGGGGAGCTGTTTTTT
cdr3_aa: CASSTYTGELFF

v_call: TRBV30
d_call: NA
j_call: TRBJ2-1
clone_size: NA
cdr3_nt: TGTGCCTGGAGTGTAAGGGGGTTCTCCTACAATGAGCAGTTCTTC
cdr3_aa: CAWSVRGFSYNEQFF

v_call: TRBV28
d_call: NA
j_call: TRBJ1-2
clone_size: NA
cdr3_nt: TGTGCCAGCAGTTTAAACTATGGCTACACCTTC
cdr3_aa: CASSLNYGYTF

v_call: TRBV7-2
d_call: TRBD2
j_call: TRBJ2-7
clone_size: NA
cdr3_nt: TGTGCCAGCAGCCCGGGACTAGCGGGGGGAACCTACGAGCAGTACTTC
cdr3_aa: CASSPGLAGGTYEQYF

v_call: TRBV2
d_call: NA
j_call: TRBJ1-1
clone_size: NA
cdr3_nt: TGTGCCAGCATATTTGGCAGGACTGAAGCTTTCTTT
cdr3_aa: CASIFGRTEAFF

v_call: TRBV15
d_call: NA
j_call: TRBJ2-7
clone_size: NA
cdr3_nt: TGTGCCACCAGCCCCGACGGGAAGCCCTACGAGCAGTACTTC
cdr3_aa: CATSPDGKPYEQYF

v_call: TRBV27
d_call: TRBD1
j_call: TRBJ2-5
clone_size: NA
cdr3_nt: TGTGCCAGCAGGAGGGGGCTGCAGGAGACCCAGTACTTC
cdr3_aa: CASRRGLQETQYF

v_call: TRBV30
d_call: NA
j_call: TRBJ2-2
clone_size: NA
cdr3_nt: TGTGCCTCCCTCTCCTGGGCTTCCAACACCGGGGAGCTGTTTTTT
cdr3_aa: CASLSWASNTGELFF